The 28 T cell receptor beta chains listed next were all sequenced from one sample in a study of blood T cell repertoires in COVID-19. Profiling relied on immunoSEQ multiplex PCR, and the TCRdb table lists in-frame clones only, not all of them. The sample consists of fewer than 500,000 clones, 70% to 90% of them appearing once. Sequencing input: peripheral blood. The receptors were gathered from a woman in her thirties with active or convalescent COVID-19.

The chain couples TRBV18 to TRBJ2-2, with a possible D match to TRBD1 (6 bases). CDR3 length: 16 amino acids. CDR1 is KGHSH and CDR2 is LQKENI in the germline V gene. The V end was cut by 0 bases, the J end by 0 bases, with 8 bases between. Written as DNA, the CDR3 is TGTGCCAGCTCACCACCGAAGGGGGCGAACACCGGGGAGCTGTTTTTT. Amino acid sequence: CASSPPKGANTGELFF. The whole variable domain, remainder taken from reference TRBV18 and TRBJ2-2, is NAGVMQNPRHLVRRRGQEARLRCSPMKGHSHVYWYRQLPEEGLKFMVYLQKENIIDESGMPKERFSAEFPKEGPSILRIQQVVRGDSAAYFCASSPPKGANTGELFFGEGSRLTVL.

The chain links TRBV27 to TRBJ2-3, with D maybe TRBD2 (6 bases). Germline V gene sequence: CDR1 MNHEY, CDR2 SMNVEV (reference sequence). This CDR3 comprises 15 residues. V lost 2 bases to trimming and J lost 6 bases, with 15 bases between them. The CDR3 sequence is CASSLLASRKDTQYF. For the CDR3, the DNA is TGTGCCAGCAGTTTACTAGCGTCCCGGAAGGATACGCAGTATTTT.

This sequence joins TRBV4-2 and TRBJ2-3; 11 bases match TRBD2. This CDR3 region has 18 residues. Trimming removed 0 bases from V and 5 bases from J; junction bases left unmatched: 10. Germline values: CDR1 LGHNA, CDR2 YNFKEQ. The CDR3 loop reads CASSQEGPTSGKKDTQYF. For the CDR3, the DNA is TGTGCCAGCAGCCAAGAGGGGCCGACTAGCGGGAAGAAAGATACGCAGTATTTT.

The V call is TRBV28, the J call TRBJ1-1, with 7 positions matching TRBD1. CDR1 and CDR2 (germline): MDHEN, SYDVKM. J was trimmed by 2 bases and V by 6 bases; bases with no gene match: 6. This CDR3 contains 14 residues. The DNA of the CDR3 is TGTGCCAGCAGGGGGGGACAGCAAAACACTGAAGCTTTCTTT. This sequence encodes CASRGGQQNTEAFF.

The V gene is TRBV13, the J gene TRBJ1-1, with 7 bases identical to TRBD1. This CDR3 has 17 residues. Per the germline V gene, CDR1 is PRHDT and CDR2 is FYEKMQ (reference sequence). V dropped 5 bases and J dropped 5; count of bases not matched to a gene: 17. In DNA, the CDR3 is TGTGCCAGCAGCCGACTTTCTGACAGGGCGAGGACTACTGAAGCTTTCTTT. It is translated as CASSRLSDRARTTEAFF.

The rearrangement uses TRBV6-1 and TRBJ2-2, with D possibly TRBD1 on 5 matching bases. The CDR3 is made up of 14 amino acids. Trimming left V 3 bases short and J 0 bases short, with 5 bases between. Germline CDR1 is MNHNS and CDR2 is SASEGT. CDR3: CASSDRANTGELFF. CDR3 nucleotide sequence: TGTGCCAGCAGTGACAGGGCGAACACCGGGGAGCTGTTTTTT.

The chain combines TRBV6-5 with TRBJ2-7, with D maybe TRBD2 (6 bases). The CDR3 runs to 11 residues. Per germline, CDR1 MNHEY and CDR2 SVGAGI. V was trimmed by 4 bases and J by 9 bases, leaving 10 bases between them. The CDR3 here is CASSSSGGQYF. The CDR3 DNA reads TGTGCCAGCAGTTCGTCCGGGGGGCAGTACTTC.

The chain combines TRBV7-8 with TRBJ1-1; TRBD1 agrees at 7 bases. The CDR3 covers 13 residues. The germline CDR1 and CDR2 sequences are SGHVS and FQNEAQ. The V and J ends lost 5 bases and 1 base, in that order; junction bases with no gene match: 1. Here the CDR3 reads CASSRQGNTEAFF. The CDR3, as DNA: TGTGCCAGCAGCCGACAGGGGAACACTGAAGCTTTCTTT.

The chain carries TRBV11-3 and TRBJ1-1; 9 nucleotides line up with TRBD1. Germline assignment: CDR1 SGHNT and CDR2 YENEEA. V was pared by 5 bases and J by 3 bases, with 10 bases of the junction left unmatched. This CDR3 spans 16 amino acids. The CDR3 here is CASSVGTGRTDTEAFF. CDR3 coding DNA: TGTGCCAGCAGCGTTGGGACAGGGAGGACGGACACTGAAGCTTTCTTT.

The rearrangement uses TRBV19 and TRBJ1-2; TRBD1 agrees at 9 bases. This CDR3 is built from 13 residues. Per the germline V gene, CDR1 is LNHDA and CDR2 is SQIVND (reference sequence). J lost 4 bases, V lost 10 bases, and 7 bases had no gene match. The CDR3 DNA is TGTGCCACCAACAGGGGGCCTGGCTATGGCTACACCTTC. It encodes CATNRGPGYGYTF.

For this clone: Other DNA sequences in this sample translate to the same CDR3. The gene calls are TRBV3-1 (or the pseudogene TRBV3-2) and TRBJ1-1, with D perhaps TRBD1 (5 bases). Germline CDR1 reads LGHDT; CDR2 reads YNNKEL (reference sequence). This CDR3 spans 14 amino acids. The germline V and J ends were trimmed by 1 base and 4 bases, with 10 bases remaining between them. The DNA of the CDR3 is TGTGCCAGCAGCCAAGCAGGGTTGGTCACTGAAGCTTTCTTT. It translates to CASSQAGLVTEAFF.

The chain links TRBV30 to TRBJ1-2; D not certain. The CDR3 covers 12 residues. V lost 4 bases to trimming and J lost 5 bases, with 11 bases between them. The germline gives CDR1 GTSNPN, CDR2 SVGIG (reference sequence). DNA for the CDR3: TGTGCCTGGATGGGCGCGGGTTATGGCTACACCTTC. Its translation: CAWMGAGYGYTF.

J is TRBJ2-3 and V is TRBV3-1 (or the pseudogene TRBV3-2), with TRBD2 identical over 12 bases. V was clipped by 0 bases and J by 3 bases; unmatched bases: 4. Germline CDR1 is LGHDT and CDR2 is YNNKEL (reference sequence). The CDR3 sequence is 17 residues long. The CDR3 DNA follows: TGTGCCAGCAGCCAAGACTGGACTAGCGGGATTACAGATACGCAGTATTTT. Its protein product is CASSQDWTSGITDTQYF.

This clone came up a few times. The V call is TRBV6-1, the J call TRBJ1-5, with a tentative D call TRBD1 (5 bases). The CDR3 covers 15 residues. Germline V gene sequence: CDR1 MNHNS, CDR2 SASEGT. V gave up 3 bases and J gave up 7 bases, with 16 bases separating them. CDR3 DNA sequence: TGTGCCAGCAGTGATTTGGCGGGGGTCAGACAGCCCCAGCATTTT. As protein: CASSDLAGVRQPQHF.

The genes are TRBV2 and TRBJ1-4; D uncertain. V was cut by 3 bases and J by 7 bases, with 12 bases left in between. This CDR3 region has 14 residues. CDR1 SNHLY and CDR2 FYNNEI come from the germline V gene. The CDR3 nucleotides are TGTGCCAGCAGTGACCCGCATGTGGCTGAAAAACTGTTTTTT. Amino acid sequence: CASSDPHVAEKLFF.

For the CDR3, the DNA is TGTGCCAGCAGTCATAGGACTAGTCCGCAGTATTTT. This gives the protein CASSHRTSPQYF. The rearrangement links TRBV12-3 or TRBV12-4 to TRBJ2-3; TRBD2 aligns across 7 bases. This CDR3 comprises 12 residues. J gave up 10 bases and V 5 bases, and 6 bases lay outside the gene matches.

This rearrangement joins TRBV27 to TRBJ1-5; TRBD1 matches 8 bases. The CDR3 spans 14 residues. The V gene end was trimmed by 6 bases and the J gene end by 5 bases; junction bases not matched to a gene: 6. Germline V gene data show CDR1 as MNHEY and CDR2 as SMNVEV (reference sequence). CDR3 in DNA: TGTGCCAGCAGGAGACAGGGGCCATATCAGCCCCAGCATTTT. The encoded protein is CASRRQGPYQPQHF.

The chain uses TRBV19 and TRBJ1-1, with 8 bases matching TRBD1. The CDR3 is 11 residues long. Germline V gives CDR1 LNHDA, CDR2 SQIVND (reference sequence). With 10 bases clipped from V and 7 bases from J, the junction kept 5 bases outside the gene matches. In DNA, the CDR3 is TGTGCCACCGTGACAGGGGATGAAGCTTTCTTT. Translating it yields CATVTGDEAFF.

The chain uses TRBV7-6 and TRBJ2-1; D is perhaps TRBD2 (7 bases). The germline V and J ends were trimmed by 1 base and 4 bases, with 20 bases remaining between them. Looked up from germline, CDR1 is SGHVS and CDR2 is FNYEAQ. This CDR3 is 18 amino acids long. This CDR3 is CASSLGGGAGSGYNEQFF. For the CDR3, the DNA is TGTGCCAGCAGCTTAGGAGGGGGAGCGGGGTCGGGGTACAATGAGCAGTTCTTC. Variable domain in full (rest from reference TRBV7-6 and TRBJ2-1): GAGVSQSPRYKVTKRGQDVALRCDPISGHVSLYWYRQALGQGPEFLTYFNYEAQQDKSGLPNDRFSAERPEGSISTLTIQRTEQRDSAMYRCASSLGGGAGSGYNEQFFGPGTRLTVL.

V is TRBV6-1 and J is TRBJ2-3; 9 positions agree with TRBD2. J lost 2 bases, V lost 3 bases, and 6 bases had no gene match. The CDR3 is 16 amino acids. CDR1 is MNHNS, CDR2 SASEGT, per germline. The CDR3 DNA follows: TGTGCCAGCAGTGATCTGCGGGAGGGAGACACAGATACGCAGTATTTT. Translated, it gives CASSDLREGDTDTQYF.

The chain links TRBV6-5 to TRBJ1-2, with TRBD1 identical over 9 bases. Germline trimming cut 11 bases from V and 7 bases from J; bases unmatched to any gene: 11. Germline lookup yields CDR1 MNHEY and CDR2 SVGAGI. The CDR3 has 13 residues. CDR3 sequence (DNA): TGTGCCGCCCGGGACAGGGCCCAGGGTGGCTACACCTTC. Its translation is CAARDRAQGGYTF.

The chain employs TRBV10-3 and TRBJ1-2; 8 nucleotides line up with TRBD1. CDR1 is ENHRY, CDR2 SYGVKD, per germline. V was pared by 6 bases and J by 9 bases, with 12 bases of the junction left unmatched. This CDR3 spans 14 amino acids. The CDR3 DNA reads as TGTGCCATCAGGGGACAGGAGCGTGCGGAGAGCTACACCTTC. As protein: CAIRGQERAESYTF.

Turning to this clone: The junction differs from germline at one of its ends, possibly a read error. The rearrangement links TRBV11-1 to TRBJ2-4, with TRBD2 identical over 10 bases. CDR3 length: 15 amino acids. Germline values: CDR1 SGHAT, CDR2 FQDESV (reference sequence). CDR3 nucleotides: TGTGCCAGCAGTTTAGCGGGAGGCCTTCAAAACATTCAGTACTTC. Its translation is CASSLAGGLQNIQYF.

V and J are TRBV15 and TRBJ2-5, with 7 positions matching TRBD2. The germline CDR1 and CDR2 sequences are LNHNV and YYDKDF (reference sequence). The V and J ends lost 8 bases and 0 bases, in that order; junction bases with no gene match: 3. The CDR3 consists of 13 residues. The CDR3 DNA reads as TGTGCCACCGTCGGGAGGAACCAAGAGACCCAGTACTTC. Protein product: CATVGRNQETQYF.

This clone has only a few counts. Other DNA sequences in this sample translate to the same CDR3. The gene calls are TRBV6-5 and TRBJ2-1; tentative D call: TRBD2 (6 bases). Germline assignment: CDR1 MNHEY and CDR2 SVGAGI. Trimming took 6 bases from V and 0 from J, leaving 9 bases between them. The CDR3 is 14 residues long. CDR3 sequence: CASRSGGSYNEQFF. The CDR3 DNA sequence: TGTGCCAGCAGGTCCGGGGGCTCCTACAATGAGCAGTTCTTC.

On this clone itself: Other DNA variants within this sample encode the same CDR3. The chain recombines TRBV15 with TRBJ1-1; 7 bases are shared with TRBD1. The germline gives CDR1 LNHNV, CDR2 YYDKDF (reference sequence). This CDR3 region has 13 residues. The junction had 5 bases not matched to a gene; V was cut back by 5 bases and J by 5 bases. In DNA, the CDR3 is TGTGCCACCAGCGGAGCAGGGGGGACTGAAGCTTTCTTT. Translated, it gives CATSGAGGTEAFF.

This clone was counted once. The chain is built from TRBV6-5 and TRBJ1-2; 10 bases fit TRBD1. CDR1 and CDR2 (germline): MNHEY, SVGAGI. Unmatched junction bases numbered 6, after V lost 6 bases and J lost 8 bases. This CDR3 spans 13 amino acids. The CDR3 bases are TGTGCCAGCAGACCAGGGGACAGGGGCGGCTACACCTTC. This translates into CASRPGDRGGYTF.

V is TRBV5-1 and J is TRBJ2-7; possible D gene TRBD2, 5 bases. The CDR3 consists of 14 residues. V lost 5 bases and J 0 bases, leaving 12 bases between the germline ends. Germline V CDR1 and CDR2: SGHRS, YFSETQ. The CDR3, as DNA: TGCGCCAGCAGAGAGCGGATTAACTCCTACGAGCAGTACTTC. Protein product: CASRERINSYEQYF. Looking up the rest from reference TRBV5-1 and TRBJ2-7 gives the full variable domain: KAGVTQTPRYLIKTRGQQVTLSCSPISGHRSVSWYQQTPGQGLQFLFEYFSETQRNKGNFPGRFSGRQFSNSRSEMNVSTLELGDSALYLCASRERINSYEQYFGPGTRLTVT.